This is a list of T cell receptor beta chains from one sample in a study of long-term antiretroviral therapy in people with HIV. Using immunoSEQ multiplex PCR, the repertoire was profiled, and TCRdb retains in-frame clones only, with some absent. The sample contains about 25,000 clones, 86% of which appear only once. Sequencing used unsorted PBMCs, obtained 1.2 years after starting antiretroviral therapy. The receptors originated from a man in his fifties or sixties with HIV. Each CDR3 is given with its conserved first and last residue. A D gene is named only where the DNA matches it firmly. Size is stated for part of the rows, as once, few or many counts, or as a class when the clone is expanded.

D: NA; J: TRBJ1-3; size: NA; V: TRBV6-6; DNA: TGTGCCAGCACTAGTTCGTCTGGGGGGGGGACAATATATTTT; CDR3: CASTSSSGGGTIYF
D: TRBD1; J: TRBJ2-1; size: NA; V: TRBV11-3; DNA: TGTGCCAGCCGACAGGGGAGTGGTGAGCAGTTCTTC; CDR3: CASRQGSGEQFF
D: TRBD1; J: TRBJ2-5; size: NA; V: TRBV27; DNA: TGTGCCAGCGGCCTCCCCGGGACAGGCGTCCAAGAGACCCAGTACTTC; CDR3: CASGLPGTGVQETQYF
D: TRBD2; J: TRBJ2-1; size: few; V: TRBV19; DNA: TGTGCCAGTAGTATAATGGCGGGGGGGCGGAATGAGCAGTTCTTC; CDR3: CASSIMAGGRNEQFF
D: NA; J: TRBJ1-3; size: NA; V: TRBV18; DNA: TGTGCCAGCTCACCTAGGAGGGAAGATCTCCTGGAAAACACCATATATTTT; CDR3: CASSPRREDLLENTIYF
D: TRBD1; J: TRBJ1-4; size: NA; V: TRBV5-1; DNA: TGCGCCAGCAGCCGAGGACAGGGGTTTGGAAATGAAAAACTGTTTTTT; CDR3: CASSRGQGFGNEKLFF
D: NA; J: TRBJ2-3; size: NA; V: TRBV4-1; DNA: TGCGCCAGCAGCCCGGGCCAGGGTGCCACAGATACGCAGTATTTT; CDR3: CASSPGQGATDTQYF
D: NA; J: TRBJ2-2; size: NA; V: TRBV10-3; DNA: TGTGCCATCAGTGAGTCCGGGGAAGTTAAGGGAACCGGGGAGCTGTTTTTT; CDR3: CAISESGEVKGTGELFF
D: NA; J: TRBJ2-5; size: NA; V: TRBV2; DNA: TGTGCCAGCGGTAGGGAGACCCAGTACTTC; CDR3: CASGRETQYF
D: NA; J: TRBJ2-3; size: NA; V: TRBV19; DNA: TGTGCCAGTAGTATATACGGGGATACGCAGTATTTT; CDR3: CASSIYGDTQYF
D: NA; J: TRBJ2-3; size: NA; V: TRBV7-2; DNA: TGTGCCAGCAGCTTATGGGGGGCGAGCACAGATACGCAGTATTTT; CDR3: CASSLWGASTDTQYF
D: NA; J: TRBJ2-7; size: NA; V: TRBV20-1; DNA: TGCAGTGCTACATCTTACTACGAGCAGTACTTC; CDR3: CSATSYYEQYF
D: NA; J: TRBJ1-5; size: NA; V: TRBV6-6; DNA: TGTGCCAGCAGTTACTATTCCAGGGATAGCAATCAGCCCCAGCATTTT; CDR3: CASSYYSRDSNQPQHF
D: TRBD1; J: TRBJ2-1; size: NA; V: TRBV5-4; DNA: TGTGCCAGCAGCCTATCGACAGGGATCAATGAGCAGTTCTTC; CDR3: CASSLSTGINEQFF
D: NA; J: TRBJ2-3; size: NA; V: TRBV6-6; DNA: TGTGCCAGCAGTTACAATTCTTGGGGGGATACGCAGTATTTT; CDR3: CASSYNSWGDTQYF
D: TRBD1; J: TRBJ2-7; size: NA; V: TRBV30; DNA: TGTGCCTGGAGGACAGGGACGGACGAGCAGTACTTC; CDR3: CAWRTGTDEQYF
D: NA; J: TRBJ2-1; size: NA; V: TRBV18; DNA: TGTGCCAGCTCACCGGCCGGGGGCTCCTACAATGAGCAGTTCTTC; CDR3: CASSPAGGSYNEQFF
D: TRBD2; J: TRBJ2-7; size: NA; V: TRBV4-3; DNA: TGCGCCAGCAGCCAAGAGGGGGGGGTCTACGAGCAGTACTTC; CDR3: CASSQEGGVYEQYF
D: TRBD1; J: TRBJ2-7; size: NA; V: TRBV6-6; DNA: TGTGCCAGCTCGGACAGGTCCTACGAGCAGTACTTC; CDR3: CASSDRSYEQYF